The text below deals with one T cell receptor beta chain. TCRdb re-called the 5' RACE reads, yielding one record per CDR3 amino acid sequence without DNA. The sample's table shows 300,000 to 450,000 distinct CDR3 sequences. These data are taken from a study of T cells expressing NK-cell markers. CDR1 SGHRS and CDR2 YFSETQ come from the germline V gene. CDR3 size: 15 residues. Material: blood T cells: a sorted CD56 or NKG2C T cell subset, CD4+ or CD8+ T cells, or bulk PBMC T cells (not recorded which). The chain combines TRBV5-1 with TRBJ2-3; the TRBD2 assignment by TCRdb is unverifiable without DNA. This receptor was taken from a man aged 18-70 years in good health. CDR3 amino acids: CASSGLGAPTDTQYF.